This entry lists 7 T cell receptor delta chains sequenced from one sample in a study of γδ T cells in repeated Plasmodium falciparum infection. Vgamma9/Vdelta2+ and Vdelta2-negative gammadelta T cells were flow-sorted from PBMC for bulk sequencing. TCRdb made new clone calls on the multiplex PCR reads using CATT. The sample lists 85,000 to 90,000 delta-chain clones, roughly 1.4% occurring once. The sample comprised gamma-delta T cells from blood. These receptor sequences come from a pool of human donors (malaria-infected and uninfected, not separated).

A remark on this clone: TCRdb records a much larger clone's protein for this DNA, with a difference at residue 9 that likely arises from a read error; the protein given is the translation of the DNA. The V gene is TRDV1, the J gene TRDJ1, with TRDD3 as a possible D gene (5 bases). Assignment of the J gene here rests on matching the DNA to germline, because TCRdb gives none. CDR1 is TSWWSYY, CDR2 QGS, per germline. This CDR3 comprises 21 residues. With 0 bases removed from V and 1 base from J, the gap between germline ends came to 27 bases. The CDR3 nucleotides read TGTGCTCTTGGGGAACTCAAGCGGGCGGGTCACCATCAATGGGGCACCGATAAACTCATCTTT. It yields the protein CALGELKRAGHHQWGTDKLIF.

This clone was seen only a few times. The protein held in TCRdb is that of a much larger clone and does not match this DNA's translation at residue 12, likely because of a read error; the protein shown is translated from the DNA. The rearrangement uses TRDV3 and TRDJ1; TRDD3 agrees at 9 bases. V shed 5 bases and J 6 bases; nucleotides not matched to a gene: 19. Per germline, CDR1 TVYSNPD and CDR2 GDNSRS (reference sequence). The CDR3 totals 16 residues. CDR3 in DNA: TGTGCCGTTTTTGGACTTCGGGGGGATACCCTTAATAAACTCATCTTT. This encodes CAVFGLRGDTLNKLIF.

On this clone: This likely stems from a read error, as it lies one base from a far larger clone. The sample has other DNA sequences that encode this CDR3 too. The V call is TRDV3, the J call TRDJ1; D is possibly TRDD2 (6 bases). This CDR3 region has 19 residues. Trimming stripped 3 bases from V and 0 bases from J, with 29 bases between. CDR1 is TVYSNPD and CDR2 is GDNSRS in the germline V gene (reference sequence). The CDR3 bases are TGTGCCTTGGCCCGCTTCCTGCGGTACCTTTTCGGGTACACCGATAAACTCATCTTT. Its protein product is CALARFLRYLFGYTDKLIF.

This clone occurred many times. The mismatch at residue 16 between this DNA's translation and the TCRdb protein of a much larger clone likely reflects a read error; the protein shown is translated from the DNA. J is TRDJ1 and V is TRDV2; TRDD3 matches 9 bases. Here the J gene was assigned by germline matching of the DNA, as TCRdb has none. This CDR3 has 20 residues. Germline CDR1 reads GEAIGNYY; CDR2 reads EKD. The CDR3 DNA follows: TGTGCCTGTGACAGACTGCTGGGGGATTCGCTAGACCGACACACCGGTAAACTCATCTTT. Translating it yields CACDRLLGDSLDRHTGKLIF.

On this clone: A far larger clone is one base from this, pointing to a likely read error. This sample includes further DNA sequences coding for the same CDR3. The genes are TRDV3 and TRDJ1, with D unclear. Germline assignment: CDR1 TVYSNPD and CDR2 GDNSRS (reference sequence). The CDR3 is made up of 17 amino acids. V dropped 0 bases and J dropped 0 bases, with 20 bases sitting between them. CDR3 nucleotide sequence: TGTGCCTTTAGTTGGAGTCTACGGGTCTGGTACACCGATAAACTCATCTTT. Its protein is CAFSWSLRVWYTDKLIF.

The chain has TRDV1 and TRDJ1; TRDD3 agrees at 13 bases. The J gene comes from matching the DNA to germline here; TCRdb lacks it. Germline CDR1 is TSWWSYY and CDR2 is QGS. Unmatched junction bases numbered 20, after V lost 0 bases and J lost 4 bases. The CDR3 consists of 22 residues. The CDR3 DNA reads TGTGCTCTTGGGGAACTTTCCGCCCCAATGTACTGGGGGATACGCCGGGGCGATAAACTCATCTTT. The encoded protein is CALGELSAPMYWGIRRGDKLIF.

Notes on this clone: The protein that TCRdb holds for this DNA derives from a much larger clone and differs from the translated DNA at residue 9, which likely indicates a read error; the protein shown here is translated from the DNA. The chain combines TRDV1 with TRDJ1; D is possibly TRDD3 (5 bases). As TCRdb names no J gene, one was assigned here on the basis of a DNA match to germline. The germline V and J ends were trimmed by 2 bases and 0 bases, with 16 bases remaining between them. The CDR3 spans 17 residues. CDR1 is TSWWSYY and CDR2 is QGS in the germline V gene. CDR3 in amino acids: CALGEGSVRGYTDKLIF. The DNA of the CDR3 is TGTGCTCTTGGGGAAGGATCAGTTCGGGGGTACACCGATAAACTCATCTTT.